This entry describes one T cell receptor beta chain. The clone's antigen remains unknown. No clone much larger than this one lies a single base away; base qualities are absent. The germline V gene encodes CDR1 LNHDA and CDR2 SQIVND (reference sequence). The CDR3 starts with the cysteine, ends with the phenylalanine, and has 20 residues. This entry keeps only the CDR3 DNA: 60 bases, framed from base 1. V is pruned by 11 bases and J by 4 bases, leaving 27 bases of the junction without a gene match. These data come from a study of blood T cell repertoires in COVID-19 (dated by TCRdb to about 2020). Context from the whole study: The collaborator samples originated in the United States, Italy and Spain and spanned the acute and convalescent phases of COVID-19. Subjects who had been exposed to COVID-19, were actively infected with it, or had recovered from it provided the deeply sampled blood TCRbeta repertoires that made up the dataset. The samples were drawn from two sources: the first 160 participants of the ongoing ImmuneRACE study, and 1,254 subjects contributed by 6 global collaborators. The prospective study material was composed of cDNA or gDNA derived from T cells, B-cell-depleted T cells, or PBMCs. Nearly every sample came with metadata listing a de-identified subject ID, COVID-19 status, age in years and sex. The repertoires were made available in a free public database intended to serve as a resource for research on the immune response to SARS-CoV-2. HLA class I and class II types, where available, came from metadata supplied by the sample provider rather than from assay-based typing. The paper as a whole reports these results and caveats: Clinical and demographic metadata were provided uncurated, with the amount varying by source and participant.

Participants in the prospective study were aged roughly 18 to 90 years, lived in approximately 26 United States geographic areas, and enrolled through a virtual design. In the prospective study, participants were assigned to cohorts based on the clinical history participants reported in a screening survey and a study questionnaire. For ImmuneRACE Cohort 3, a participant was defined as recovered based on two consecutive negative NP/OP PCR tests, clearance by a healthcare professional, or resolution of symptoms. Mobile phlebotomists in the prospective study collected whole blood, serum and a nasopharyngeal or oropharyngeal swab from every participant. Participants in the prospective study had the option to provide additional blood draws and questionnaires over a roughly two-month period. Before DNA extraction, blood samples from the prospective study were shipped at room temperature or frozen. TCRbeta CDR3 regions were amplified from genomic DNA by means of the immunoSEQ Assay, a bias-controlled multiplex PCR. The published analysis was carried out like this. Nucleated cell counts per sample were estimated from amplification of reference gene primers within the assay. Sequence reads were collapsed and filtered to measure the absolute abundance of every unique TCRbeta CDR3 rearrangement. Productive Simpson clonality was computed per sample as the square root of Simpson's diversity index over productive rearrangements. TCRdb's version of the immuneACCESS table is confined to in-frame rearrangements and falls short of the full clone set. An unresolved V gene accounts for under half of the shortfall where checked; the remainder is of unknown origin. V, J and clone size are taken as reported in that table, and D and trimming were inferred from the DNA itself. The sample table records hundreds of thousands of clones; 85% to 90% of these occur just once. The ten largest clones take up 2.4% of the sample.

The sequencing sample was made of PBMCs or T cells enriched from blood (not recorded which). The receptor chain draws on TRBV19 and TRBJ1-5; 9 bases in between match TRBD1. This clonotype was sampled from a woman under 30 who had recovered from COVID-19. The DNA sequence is TGTGCCGGCTACCGCTCGGGACAGGGTGGGACGGCTGAAATAAATCAGCCCCAGCATTTT. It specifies CAGYRSGQGGTAEINQPQHF.